The TCR beta chain under discussion was sequenced for a study of STAT3 mutations in large granular lymphocyte leukemia. V gave up 11 bases and J gave up 1 base; unmatched junction bases: 11. CDR1 is MNHNS and CDR2 is SASEGT in the germline V gene. The CDR3 is 14 residues long. Concerning this clone: Its antigen remains unknown.

Clones were sequenced by immunoSEQ multiplex PCR, and TCRdb holds only the in-frame ones, with some missing. The data contain about 24,000 clones, around 93% of them singletons. The study, taken as a whole, reports: Samples missed the first appearance of the clone. All newly emerging clones after therapy were STAT3 wild type. In T-cell large granular lymphocyte leukemia, about half of patients showed multiple immunodominant subclonotypes.

The sample was peripheral blood mononuclear cells. The chain carries TRBV6-1 and TRBJ2-7, with 7 positions matching TRBD1. This sequence originates from a man aged 40-49 years with T-cell large granular lymphocyte leukemia. Some clones in this sample may be carry-over from other donors' samples. In DNA form, the CDR3 reads TGTGCCGCAATTACCCGGGACAGATCCTACGAGCAGTACTTC. Protein: CAAITRDRSYEQYF.